These 20 T cell receptor beta chains share one sample of origin, sequenced in a study of T cell responses to AZD1222 COVID-19 vaccine. The table came from immunoSEQ multiplex PCR; TCRdb's copy has only in-frame clones and leaves some out. The repertoire holds approximately 150,000 clones, with approximately 87% as singletons. Material: peripheral blood, obtained 28 days after the second AZD1222 dose. These receptors originate from an adult who received the AZD1222 COVID-19 vaccine.

The genes are TRBV7-8 and TRBJ2-2, with D perhaps matching TRBD2 (6 bases). The CDR3 is 16 residues long. The germline gives CDR1 SGHVS, CDR2 FQNEAQ. V lost 1 base, J lost 1 base, and 10 bases lay in between. CDR3 loop: CASSLVTGRNTGELFF. The DNA of the CDR3 is TGTGCCAGCAGCTTAGTTACCGGGAGGAACACCGGGGAGCTGTTTTTT.

This rearrangement joins TRBV7-8 to TRBJ1-6; D is ambiguous. Germline V gene data show CDR1 as SGHVS and CDR2 as FQNEAQ. Between the trimmed V and J ends, which lost 10 bases and 9 bases, there was a span of 19 bases. The length of the CDR3 is 14 residues. The CDR3 DNA follows: TGTGCCACCAGATCCGGGCCAAAGGGTTCACCCCTCCACTTT. Translated, it gives CATRSGPKGSPLHF.

This chain connects TRBV2 to TRBJ2-3, with D possibly being TRBD1 or TRBD2 (5 bases each). The germline V gene has CDR1 SNHLY and CDR2 FYNNEI. With 6 bases removed from V and 1 base from J, the gap between germline ends came to 14 bases. The CDR3 is 15 amino acids. The CDR3 nucleotides are TGTGCCAGCAGCGCCGGGGCGGGCGGCACAGATACGCAGTATTTT. This gives the protein CASSAGAGGTDTQYF.

This clone is a singleton in its sample. The chain recombines TRBV7-2 with TRBJ2-7; 7 bases map to TRBD2. With V trimmed by 0 bases and J by 1 base, 3 bases remained unmatched. Germline CDR1 reads SGHTA; CDR2 reads FQGNSA. The length of the CDR3 is 15 residues. The CDR3 is CASSLAGGNSYEQYF. The CDR3 DNA is TGTGCCAGCAGCTTAGCGGGGGGGAATTCCTACGAGCAGTACTTC.

This chain links TRBV15 with TRBJ1-1, with D unresolved. This CDR3 contains 15 residues. Germline-derived CDR1 and CDR2 are LNHNV and YYDKDF (reference sequence). Trimming left V 0 bases short and J 2 bases short, with 10 bases between. The CDR3 reads CATSRDPGFNTEAFF. The CDR3 region has the DNA TGTGCCACCAGCAGAGATCCGGGATTTAACACTGAAGCTTTCTTT.

The rearrangement uses TRBV7-2 and TRBJ2-3; possibly TRBD2 for D (5 bases). The CDR3 is made up of 15 amino acids. V shed 5 bases and J shed 0 bases, with 12 bases lying between them. Germline CDR1 SGHTA, CDR2 FQGNSA. The CDR3 DNA reads TGTGCCAGCAGCCGGACTGTAACTAGCACAGATACGCAGTATTTT. As protein: CASSRTVTSTDTQYF.

The genes are TRBV18 and TRBJ1-1; the D is unclear. V was clipped by 3 bases and J by 5 bases, with 10 bases between them. Germline values: CDR1 KGHSH, CDR2 LQKENI. The CDR3 spans 13 residues. CDR3 sequence: CASSPVTRTEAFF. CDR3 DNA: TGTGCCAGCTCACCCGTAACAAGGACTGAAGCTTTCTTT.

The chain carries TRBV28 and TRBJ1-1; D unresolved. The CDR3 spans 15 residues. Per germline, CDR1 MDHEN and CDR2 SYDVKM. Between the trimmed V and J ends, which lost 3 bases and 2 bases, there was a span of 13 bases. The CDR3 nucleotides are TGTGCCAGCAGTTTCCCCGGATTCGTAAACACTGAAGCTTTCTTT. It specifies CASSFPGFVNTEAFF.

V and J are TRBV9 and TRBJ2-7, with TRBD1 identical over 7 bases. The germline CDR1 and CDR2 sequences are SGDLS and YYNGEE. The CDR3 has 14 residues. The junction had 8 bases not matched to a gene; V was cut back by 4 bases and J by 4 bases. CDR3 nucleotides: TGTGCCAGCAGCTCGCGACAGGGAGTATACGAGCAGTACTTC. It translates to CASSSRQGVYEQYF.

Of note for this clone: Other DNA sequences in this sample translate to the same CDR3. The rearrangement links TRBV28 to TRBJ2-5; 8 positions agree with TRBD1. V lost 5 bases, J lost 1 base, and 3 bases stayed unmatched. This CDR3 comprises 14 residues. Germline V lookup: CDR1 MDHEN, CDR2 SYDVKM. The CDR3 region is CASSPQGAQETQYF. The CDR3 DNA reads TGTGCCAGCAGTCCCCAGGGGGCCCAAGAGACCCAGTACTTC.

J is TRBJ1-3 and V is TRBV7-8; a weak D match, TRBD1 (6 bases). The germline V and J ends were trimmed by 2 bases and 3 bases, with 20 bases remaining between them. The CDR3 extends over 18 amino acids. CDR1 SGHVS and CDR2 FQNEAQ come from the germline V gene. CDR3 residues: CASSLTRPRGGGGNTIYF. The CDR3 coding sequence is TGTGCCAGCAGCTTAACCAGACCGAGGGGGGGTGGTGGAAACACCATATATTTT.

The rearrangement joins TRBV19 to TRBJ2-1; D unresolved. The CDR3 extends over 16 amino acids. Deletions cut 5 bases from V and 6 bases from J, with 20 bases between. Germline-derived CDR1 and CDR2 are LNHDA and SQIVND (reference sequence). The chain's CDR3 is CASSSPVTAISNEQFF. The DNA for the CDR3 is TGTGCCAGTAGTTCTCCCGTAACGGCTATTTCCAATGAGCAGTTCTTC.

The chain is built from TRBV7-9 and TRBJ2-1; D is possibly TRBD2 (6 bases). Germline CDR1 and CDR2: SEHNR and FQNEAQ (reference sequence). This CDR3 is built from 16 residues. V lost 4 bases, J lost 3 bases, and 16 bases lay in between. The CDR3 reads CASSSRREHGYNEQFF. DNA of the CDR3: TGTGCCAGCAGCTCTAGGAGGGAACATGGCTACAATGAGCAGTTCTTC. Variable domain in full (rest from reference TRBV7-9 and TRBJ2-1): DTGVSQNPRHKITKRGQNVTFRCDPISEHNRLYWYRQTLGQGPEFLTYFQNEAQLEKSRLLSDRFSAERPKGSFSTLEIQRTEQGDSAMYLCASSSRREHGYNEQFFGPGTRLTVL.

The gene calls are TRBV5-1 and TRBJ1-1, with 9 bases that match TRBD1. The CDR3 has 14 amino acids. V trimming: 2 bases; J trimming: 4 bases; junction bases outside the gene matches: 3. The V gene's germline CDR1 is SGHRS and CDR2 YFSETQ. The CDR3 region has the DNA TGCGCCAGCAGCTTAGGACAGGGGTTCACTGAAGCTTTCTTT. Its protein product is CASSLGQGFTEAFF.

V gene TRBV6-4 combines with J gene TRBJ2-2; 7 bases fit TRBD2. Losses at the gene ends were 8 bases for V and 3 bases for J; bases not matched to a gene: 12. Germline CDR1 reads MRHNA; CDR2 reads SNTAGT. The CDR3 is made up of 16 amino acids. The CDR3 nucleotides are TGTGCCAGCTCGCCCCTGGCTAGCGGATACACCGGGGAGCTGTTTTTT. Translated, it gives CASSPLASGYTGELFF.

The chain recombines TRBV10-3 with TRBJ2-6; the match to TRBD1 covers 7 bases. The CDR3 extends over 17 amino acids. The V gene's germline CDR1 is ENHRY and CDR2 SYGVKD. Trimming at V came to 1 base and at J to 2 bases, leaving 5 bases not matched to a gene. CDR3 bases: TGTGCCATCAGTGAGTTAACAGGGGCTGCTGGGGCCAACGTCCTGACTTTC. Its translation is CAISELTGAAGANVLTF.

CDR3 nucleotides: TGCAGTGCTATAATAGCAGATACGCAGTATTTT. As protein: CSAIIADTQYF. The chain uses TRBV20-1 and TRBJ2-3; D remains unclear. The CDR3 is made up of 11 amino acids. The V gene's germline CDR1 is DFQATT and CDR2 SNEGSKA (reference sequence). The germline V and J ends were trimmed by 4 bases and 4 bases, with 6 bases remaining between them.

The CDR3 coding sequence is TGCGCCAGCAGCTTGGGACAGATGAACACTGAAGCTTTCTTT. This sequence encodes CASSLGQMNTEAFF. V is TRBV5-1 and J is TRBJ1-1; D is perhaps TRBD1 (5 bases). The ends were cut back, 0 bases at V and 0 bases at J, with 6 bases in the middle. Germline V lookup: CDR1 SGHRS, CDR2 YFSETQ. CDR3 size: 14 residues. The entire variable domain, with the rest obtained from reference TRBV5-1 and TRBJ1-1, is as follows: KAGVTQTPRYLIKTRGQQVTLSCSPISGHRSVSWYQQTPGQGLQFLFEYFSETQRNKGNFPGRFSGRQFSNSRSEMNVSTLELGDSALYLCASSLGQMNTEAFFGQGTRLTVV.

This chain connects TRBV10-3 to TRBJ1-1; D might be TRBD1 (5 bases). CDR3 length equals 13 residues. V was clipped by 11 bases and J by 5 bases, with 18 bases between them. The V gene's germline CDR1 is ENHRY and CDR2 SYGVKD. The DNA of the CDR3 is TGTGCCTCGGGGGTGGAGGCGGAGACTGAAGCTTTCTTT. This gives the protein CASGVEAETEAFF.

The chain recombines TRBV23-1 with TRBJ1-2; 8 nucleotides match TRBD1. TRBV23-1 is reported as an ORF; its role is uncertain. This CDR3 region has 14 residues. V lost 4 bases, J lost 7 bases, and 8 bases stayed unmatched. The CDR3 loop reads CASSLPDRVGGYTF. CDR3 bases: TGCGCCAGCAGTCTCCCGGACAGGGTAGGTGGCTACACCTTC.